This T cell receptor beta chain appears in the sequencing data of a study of blood T cell repertoires in COVID-19. Study as a whole: The origin of the acute and convalescent COVID-19 samples was the United States, Italy and Spain. T cells, B-cell-depleted T cells, or PBMCs supplied cDNA or gDNA.

Enrollment of patients from Seattle took place during active infection, with longitudinal follow-up. Germline values: CDR1 SGHRS, CDR2 YFSETQ. The CDR3 loop spans 13 amino acids. The V segment lost 4 bases and the J segment 5 bases; nucleotides outside the gene matches: 3. TCRdb keeps only in-frame clones here, not all; method: immunoSEQ multiplex PCR. The data show roughly 240,000 clones, almost 85% seen once. This chain links TRBV5-1 with TRBJ1-5; 7 bases agree with TRBD1. The specimen sequenced was peripheral blood. This clonotype was sampled from a man over 45 with COVID-19, enrolled during active disease. The CDR3 loop is CASSLGTDQPQHF. In nucleotides, the CDR3 is TGCGCCAGCAGCCTGGGGACAGATCAGCCCCAGCATTTT. Looking up the rest from reference TRBV5-1 and TRBJ1-5 gives the full variable domain: KAGVTQTPRYLIKTRGQQVTLSCSPISGHRSVSWYQQTPGQGLQFLFEYFSETQRNKGNFPGRFSGRQFSNSRSEMNVSTLELGDSALYLCASSLGTDQPQHFGDGTRLSIL.